Listed below are T cell receptor beta chains from one sample, sequenced in a study of molecular identifiers for immune sequencing clone quantification. Each CDR3 protein gets one entry after TCRdb re-called the PCR reads with MiXCR. The sample shows 37,000 or so distinct CDR3 sequences, roughly 24% of them seen only once. The sequenced sample was naive CD8+ T cells from blood, with Jurkat cell RNA spiked in. Receptors were obtained from a human donor in good health. Some libraries in this study had Jurkat cell RNA spiked in. The conserved cysteine and the conserved F or W are not part of the CDR3 here.

J gene: TRBJ1-1
V gene: TRBV7-9
CDR3 protein: ASSHPPDRTYLNTEAF

J gene: TRBJ2-7
V gene: TRBV27
CDR3 protein: ASSLTGSEQY

J gene: TRBJ2-3
V gene: TRBV7-9
CDR3 protein: ASSFTGMATDTQY

J gene: TRBJ2-1
V gene: TRBV29-1
CDR3 protein: SVEWWSNEQF

J gene: TRBJ2-1
V gene: TRBV28
CDR3 protein: ASSFSGPSYNEQF

J gene: TRBJ1-1
V gene: TRBV29-1
CDR3 protein: SAKDGGHNAGEAF

J gene: TRBJ2-7
V gene: TRBV3-1
CDR3 protein: ASSQEPSYEQY

J gene: TRBJ2-7
V gene: TRBV18
CDR3 protein: ASSPGTPGEQY

J gene: TRBJ2-7
V gene: TRBV4-3
CDR3 protein: ASSQSGAGGNEQY

J gene: TRBJ1-5
V gene: TRBV7-8
CDR3 protein: ASSLASTGFNQPQH

J gene: TRBJ2-2
V gene: TRBV5-4
CDR3 protein: ASSLLTSLGANTGELF

J gene: TRBJ1-1
V gene: TRBV7-9
CDR3 protein: ASSSSRQGQTEAF

J gene: TRBJ1-4
V gene: TRBV10-3
CDR3 protein: AISDEGAFEKLF

J gene: TRBJ2-7
V gene: TRBV7-9
CDR3 protein: ASSLGPGFHEQY

J gene: TRBJ2-1
V gene: TRBV19
CDR3 protein: ASSVSGRTYNEQF

J gene: TRBJ2-3
V gene: TRBV6-5
CDR3 protein: ASSYSLYSSTDTQY

J gene: TRBJ2-3
V gene: TRBV13
CDR3 protein: ASSSAPGDSTDTQY

J gene: TRBJ2-6
V gene: TRBV5-4
CDR3 protein: AITAWRAGANVLT

J gene: TRBJ2-7
V gene: TRBV7-9
CDR3 protein: ASSSGWTDYYEQY

J gene: TRBJ2-7
V gene: TRBV6-2/TRBV6-3
CDR3 protein: ASSFYAGNEQY

J gene: TRBJ2-3
V gene: TRBV19
CDR3 protein: ASSTLGLADTSISTDTQY

J gene: TRBJ1-1
V gene: TRBV20-1
CDR3 protein: SGPSTDMNTEAF

J gene: TRBJ1-1
V gene: TRBV6-1
CDR3 protein: ASSEDWGDTEAF

J gene: TRBJ2-3
V gene: TRBV9
CDR3 protein: ASSVDSGSSADTQY

J gene: TRBJ2-1
V gene: TRBV7-2
CDR3 protein: ASSFGLAGVISYNEQF

J gene: TRBJ1-1
V gene: TRBV6-2/TRBV6-3
CDR3 protein: ASRLDPGNEVF

J gene: TRBJ1-5
V gene: TRBV6-6
CDR3 protein: ASSWDRYSNQPQH

J gene: TRBJ2-3
V gene: TRBV12-3/TRBV12-4
CDR3 protein: ASSGAGGREKAPDTQY

J gene: TRBJ2-7
V gene: TRBV6-5
CDR3 protein: ASSLLGAAYEQY

J gene: TRBJ2-5
V gene: TRBV6-5
CDR3 protein: ASSTAGTQKETQY

J gene: TRBJ2-7
V gene: TRBV28
CDR3 protein: ASSLQFSAAYEQY

J gene: TRBJ2-7
V gene: TRBV9
CDR3 protein: ASSLTGLATYAQY

J gene: TRBJ1-3
V gene: TRBV7-9
CDR3 protein: ASAAPHSVDGNTIY

J gene: TRBJ2-1
V gene: TRBV29-1
CDR3 protein: SVDLEDYNEQF

J gene: TRBJ1-5
V gene: TRBV7-8
CDR3 protein: ASSLNGYQPQH

J gene: TRBJ2-6
V gene: TRBV6-2/TRBV6-3
CDR3 protein: ASSYWTASGANVLT

J gene: TRBJ2-7
V gene: TRBV5-6
CDR3 protein: ASSSPAGGKSYEQY

J gene: TRBJ2-2
V gene: TRBV7-9
CDR3 protein: ASSPGAEGEPF

J gene: TRBJ2-7
V gene: TRBV4-1
CDR3 protein: ASSLAQGASYEQY

J gene: TRBJ1-5
V gene: TRBV10-3
CDR3 protein: AISEVGGNQPQH

J gene: TRBJ1-5
V gene: TRBV6-2/TRBV6-3
CDR3 protein: ASRLGQGAGQPQH

J gene: TRBJ2-1
V gene: TRBV29-1
CDR3 protein: SVVSGIDNEQF